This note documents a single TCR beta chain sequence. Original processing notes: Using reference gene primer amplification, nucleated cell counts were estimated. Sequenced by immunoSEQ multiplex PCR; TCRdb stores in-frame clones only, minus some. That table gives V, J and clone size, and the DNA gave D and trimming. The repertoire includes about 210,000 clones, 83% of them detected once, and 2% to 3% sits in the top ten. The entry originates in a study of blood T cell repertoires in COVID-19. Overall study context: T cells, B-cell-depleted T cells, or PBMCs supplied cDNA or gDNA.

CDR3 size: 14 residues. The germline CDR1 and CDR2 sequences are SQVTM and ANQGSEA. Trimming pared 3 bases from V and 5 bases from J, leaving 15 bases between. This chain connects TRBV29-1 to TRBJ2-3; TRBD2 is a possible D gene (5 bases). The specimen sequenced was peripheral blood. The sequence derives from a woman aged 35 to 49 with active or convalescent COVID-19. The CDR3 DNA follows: TGCAGCGTTGAGGCGGACTCCCCGGGAGATACGCAGTATTTT. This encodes CSVEADSPGDTQYF.